This T cell receptor beta chain was identified during a study of shared clonotypes between healthy human individuals. For the study at large: Three CD4 naive, three CD4 memory, two CD8 naive and one CD8 memory plate were used per donor. Points from the study as a whole: Richness estimates generally favored naive over memory subsets.

Approximately 30,000 T cell genomes (about 0.2 ug DNA) went into each sorted-subset replicate. Repertoires were generated with immunoSEQ multiplex PCR, while TCRdb's copy carries only in-frame clones and drops some. The sample lists roughly 1,500,000 clones, approximately 98.5% occurring once. Looked up from germline, CDR1 is MNHNS and CDR2 is SASEGT. This CDR3 spans 14 amino acids. The ends were cut back, 6 bases at V and 1 base at J, with 13 bases in the middle. Note on this clone: Its antigen is as yet unknown.

The sequence came from a man aged 25-45 years in good health. The sample taken for sequencing was naive CD4+ T cells sorted from blood. Indicated subset: CD45RA+ positively selected. V is TRBV6-1 and J is TRBJ2-7; D gene uncertain. CDR3 sequence: CASRATPTSYEQYF. The CDR3 DNA is TGTGCCAGCAGAGCGACCCCTACTTCCTACGAGCAGTACTTC.